This T cell receptor (beta chain) was captured in a study of control samples from healthy donors and cancer patients. Clones were read by immunoSEQ multiplex PCR, and TCRdb kept only the in-frame ones, dropping some. The sample includes roughly 180,000 clones, 75% to 95% of them seen just once. The CDR3 consists of 14 residues. Germline V lookup: CDR1 SGHAT, CDR2 FQNNGV. V was clipped by 7 bases and J by 0 bases, with 13 bases between them. The chain combines TRBV11-2 with TRBJ2-7; weak D call: TRBD2 (7 bases). Source material: blood. This receptor was identified in a woman aged 40 to 55 in good health. In DNA, the CDR3 is TGTGCCAGCACACGGGGGGCTAGCTCCTACGAGCAGTACTTC. It yields the protein CASTRGASSYEQYF.